These 3 T cell receptor beta chains were all obtained from the same sample, sequenced in a study of human T cells and chemical hapten exposure. Time point: patch test 3, about 24 weeks after DPC sensitization. Treatment indicated: therapeutic diphenylcyclopropenone sensitization with weekly scalp DPC. TCRdb passed the RACE reads through MiXCR, listing each CDR3 protein once. The table records some 110,000 distinct CDR3 sequences, 30% to 35% of them present only once. Sequences were derived from whole blood, sampled in connection with sensitization to the hapten diphenylcyclopropenone (DPC). The receptor source for this set is a man between 40 and 49 years old with alopecia areata. Some clones in this sample may be carry-over from other donors' samples.

This clonotype showed up just a few times. This chain links TRBV5-6 with TRBJ1-2; TRBD1 might be the D (5 bases). This CDR3 is built from 14 residues. Germline V gene data show CDR1 as SGHDT and CDR2 as YYEEEE. Trimming took off 0 bases at V and 4 bases at J, with 10 bases between the two ends. The CDR3: CASSLGTFFYGYTF. CDR3 nucleotides: TGTGCCAGCAGCTTGGGGACATTTTTCTATGGCTACACCTTC. Filled out from reference TRBV5-6 and TRBJ1-2, the complete variable domain reads DAGVTQSPTHLIKTRGQQVTLRCSPKSGHDTVSWYQQALGQGPQFIFQYYEEEERQRGNFPDRFSGHQFPNYSSELNVNALLLGDSALYLCASSLGTFFYGYTFGSGTRLTVV.

In its sample, this clonotype was seen once. The V call is TRBV20-1, the J call TRBJ2-3; unclear D gene. CDR1 DFQATT and CDR2 SNEGSKA come from the germline V gene (reference sequence). V lost 6 bases to trimming and J lost 2 bases, with 9 bases between them. The CDR3 sequence is 12 residues long. DNA for the CDR3: TGCAGTGCCTGGGCATCCACAGATACGCAGTATTTT. Translated, it gives CSAWASTDTQYF.

The gene calls are TRBV5-5 and TRBJ1-6, with D perhaps matching TRBD1 (5 bases). Trimming shortened V by 4 bases and J by 0 bases, and 11 bases separated the two germline ends. CDR3 length: 16 amino acids. Germline CDR1 is SGHKS and CDR2 is YYEKEE (reference sequence). CDR3 DNA: TGTGCCAGCAGCCGGGACCCTAGCTCCTATAATTCACCCCTCCACTTT. Translated, it gives CASSRDPSSYNSPLHF.